The present T cell receptor beta chain was sequenced within a study of CD8+CD57+ T cells in acquired aplastic anemia. General observations from the study: Patients and controls had in common 25 to 30 CD8+ CDR3 sequences.

With regard to this clonotype: Its specificity is unknown.

Profiles of TCR beta VDJ and CDR3 were generated from a genomic DNA template. TCRdb fed the reads into MiXCR, producing one record per CDR3 protein. The data show roughly 260,000 distinct CDR3 sequences, more than 40% seen once. Deletions cut 11 bases from V and 3 bases from J, with 17 bases between. The CDR3 is 13 residues long. CDR1 is SGHTA, CDR2 FQGNSA, per germline. Only patients with CD8+CD57+ cell expansion on flow cytometry were chosen for sequencing. The sequence was collected from a human donor with aplastic anemia. What was sequenced was sorted CD4+, CD8+, or CD8+CD57+ T cells (not recorded which) from PBMCs. The chain recombines TRBV7-2 with TRBJ2-7; D might be TRBD2 (7 bases). This chain's CDR3 is CAFRTGTIYEQYF. CDR3 sequence (DNA): TGTGCCTTCCGTACAGGGACTATCTACGAGCAGTACTTC.